This entry lists 21 T cell receptor beta chains sequenced from one sample in a study of blood T cell repertoires in COVID-19 (dated by TCRdb to the early 2020s). The library was prepared using the immunoSEQ multiplex PCR assay. As stored in TCRdb, this immuneACCESS dataset retains in-frame rearrangements with V and J assigned. A fraction of the clones does not appear; measured against another copy, unresolved V genes explain less than half of the discrepancy, and the remainder lacks a known reason. The sample data list about 360,000 clones, and around 87% of these were observed just once. Over 2.5% of the sample rests with the top ten. The sequencing input was peripheral blood. The source of these receptors is a human donor in a cohort sampled during active COVID-19.

The chain is built from TRBV7-3 and TRBJ2-7; 9 bases match TRBD2. The CDR3 sequence is 13 residues long. Per the germline V gene, CDR1 is SGHTA and CDR2 is FQGTGA. V shed 2 bases and J 6 bases; nucleotides not matched to a gene: 2. The CDR3 sequence: CASSLVTSGEQYF. In DNA, the CDR3 is TGTGCCAGCAGCTTAGTGACTAGCGGCGAGCAGTACTTC.

The V and J genes are TRBV6-2 or TRBV6-3 and TRBJ1-6, with 7 bases identical to TRBD1. CDR1 is MNHEY, CDR2 SVGEGT, per germline. V gave up 0 bases and J gave up 5 bases; unmatched junction bases: 16. CDR3 length: 20 residues. The CDR3 DNA reads TGTGCCAGCAGTTACTCGAGAGGGGGCGATACCGGGCGACATAATTCACCCCTCCACTTT. Protein product: CASSYSRGGDTGRHNSPLHF.

This clone was observed a single time. The chain joins TRBV2 to TRBJ1-2; no clear D. V was shortened by 11 bases and J by 2 bases, with 18 bases between the two germline ends. The CDR3 loop spans 14 amino acids. The germline V gene has CDR1 SNHLY and CDR2 FYNNEI. The CDR3 reads CASLVAGFNYGYTF. CDR3 in DNA: TGTGCCTCCCTGGTGGCGGGGTTCAACTATGGCTACACCTTC.

This chain links TRBV3-1 (or the pseudogene TRBV3-2) with TRBJ2-5; tentative D call: TRBD1 (5 bases). The CDR3 totals 13 residues. Germline lookup yields CDR1 LGHDT and CDR2 YNNKEL (reference sequence). V was trimmed by 4 bases and J by 1 base, leaving 7 bases between them. The CDR3 nucleotides read TGTGCCAGCAGCCGTACAGGCCAAGAGACCCAGTACTTC. Translation gives CASSRTGQETQYF.

The chain links TRBV18 to TRBJ1-5, with D unresolved. The V gene's germline CDR1 is KGHSH and CDR2 LQKENI. The CDR3 loop spans 15 amino acids. V was clipped by 3 bases and J by 4 bases, with 13 bases between them. The CDR3 DNA reads as TGTGCCAGCTCACCCACCGGGATCACGAATCAGCCCCAGCATTTT. This gives the protein CASSPTGITNQPQHF.

The rearrangement uses TRBV15 and TRBJ1-6; D perhaps matches TRBD1 (6 bases). This CDR3 contains 17 residues. The germline V and J ends were trimmed by 0 bases and 10 bases, with 19 bases remaining between them. Germline CDR1 reads LNHNV; CDR2 reads YYDKDF (reference sequence). The CDR3 DNA follows: TGTGCCACCAGCAGAGAACTTGGGGGGGCCTTGGGGTCACCCCTCCACTTT. This encodes CATSRELGGALGSPLHF.

J is TRBJ2-1 and V is TRBV28; TRBD2 aligns across 11 bases. V lost 2 bases and J lost 4; bases outside the gene matches: 4. This CDR3 is built from 16 residues. The germline V gene encodes CDR1 MDHEN and CDR2 SYDVKM. Here the CDR3 reads CASSLLAGGYYNEQFF. Here the CDR3 DNA reads TGTGCCAGCAGTTTACTAGCGGGAGGCTATTACAATGAGCAGTTCTTC.

Only one count was recorded for this clone. The chain carries TRBV5-6 and TRBJ1-2, with TRBD1 identical over 7 bases. CDR1 and CDR2 (germline): SGHDT, YYEEEE. The CDR3 is 14 residues long. The V and J ends lost 2 bases and 8 bases, in that order; junction bases with no gene match: 9. The CDR3: CASSFMDRQVGYTF. CDR3 DNA: TGTGCCAGCAGCTTTATGGACAGGCAGGTCGGCTACACCTTC.

This chain uses TRBV6-6 with TRBJ2-7; 9 bases map to TRBD1. Trimming removed 6 bases from V and 5 bases from J; junction bases left unmatched: 8. The length of the CDR3 is 14 residues. CDR1 and CDR2 (germline): MNHNY, SVGAGI (reference sequence). In DNA form, the CDR3 reads TGTGCCAGCAGGTTGACAGGGGGAGTCCACGAGCAGTACTTC. Translation: CASRLTGGVHEQYF.

The chain uses TRBV7-9 and TRBJ2-5; tentative D call: TRBD2 (6 bases). Germline V gene data show CDR1 as SEHNR and CDR2 as FQNEAQ (reference sequence). The CDR3 has 15 residues. The germline V and J ends were trimmed by 2 bases and 1 base, with 11 bases remaining between them. The CDR3 DNA sequence: TGTGCCAGCAGCTTATTTGGGAGGACCCAAGAGACCCAGTACTTC. This codes for CASSLFGRTQETQYF.

Notes on this clone: Other DNA sequences in the same sample also yield this CDR3. This chain links TRBV9 with TRBJ1-5; D call uncertain. The CDR3 extends over 14 amino acids. Germline values: CDR1 SGDLS, CDR2 YYNGEE. V lost 2 bases, J lost 2 bases, and 8 bases lay in between. As DNA, the CDR3 is TGTGCCAGCAGCGTCGACGGGGGCAATCAGCCCCAGCATTTT. Residues: CASSVDGGNQPQHF.

CDR3 protein: CASSAGFSNYGYTF. The CDR3 DNA reads TGTGCCAGCAGTGCAGGGTTTTCTAACTATGGCTACACCTTC. This chain links TRBV2 with TRBJ1-2, with D possibly matching TRBD1 (5 bases). This CDR3 has 14 residues. Germline V gene lookup returns CDR1 SNHLY and CDR2 FYNNEI. V shed 4 bases and J shed 0 bases, with 9 bases lying between them.

The V call is TRBV7-8, the J call TRBJ1-5; 7 positions agree with TRBD1. The CDR3 is 16 amino acids. Germline values: CDR1 SGHVS, CDR2 FQNEAQ. V was pared by 5 bases and J by 6 bases, with 13 bases of the junction left unmatched. The CDR3 is CASSQPTTGVRQPQHF. The CDR3 DNA reads TGTGCCAGCAGCCAGCCCACCACAGGGGTACGTCAGCCCCAGCATTTT.

V usage is TRBV6-5 and J usage is TRBJ2-1; 8 bases line up with TRBD2. V lost 5 bases to trimming and J lost 0 bases; unmatched junction nucleotides: 0. The CDR3 sequence is 14 residues long. Germline lookup yields CDR1 MNHEY and CDR2 SVGAGI. The CDR3 is CASSTSGSYNEQFF. CDR3 nucleotide sequence: TGTGCCAGCAGTACTAGCGGCTCCTACAATGAGCAGTTCTTC.

The chain is built from TRBV7-6 and TRBJ2-1; weak D call: TRBD2 (5 bases). This CDR3 is 15 amino acids long. The V end was cut by 5 bases, the J end by 0 bases, with 11 bases between. Germline lookup yields CDR1 SGHVS and CDR2 FNYEAQ. The CDR3, as DNA: TGTGCCAGCAGCGAACGGGGTAGCTCCTACAATGAGCAGTTCTTC. It yields the protein CASSERGSSYNEQFF.

V is TRBV3-1 (or the pseudogene TRBV3-2) and J is TRBJ2-3; TRBD2 agrees at 7 bases. The length of the CDR3 is 17 residues. The germline V gene encodes CDR1 LGHDT and CDR2 YNNKEL (reference sequence). Losses at the gene ends were 2 bases for V and 3 bases for J; bases not matched to a gene: 11. For the CDR3, the DNA is TGTGCCAGCAGCCAAAGGGGCGGGAGCCTACCTACAGATACGCAGTATTTT. It specifies CASSQRGGSLPTDTQYF.

This chain links TRBV30 with TRBJ1-2, with 7 bases lining up with TRBD1. Germline lookup yields CDR1 GTSNPN and CDR2 SVGIG (reference sequence). The junction had 10 bases not matched to a gene; V was cut back by 4 bases and J by 2 bases. The CDR3 runs to 15 residues. CDR3 nucleotides: TGTGCCTGGAATGAAAGGACAGGATTGAACTATGGCTACACCTTC. Translated, it gives CAWNERTGLNYGYTF. Complete variable domain (other parts from reference TRBV30 and TRBJ1-2): SQTIHQWPATLVQPVGSPLSLECTVEGTSNPNLYWYRQAAGRGLQLLFYSVGIGQISSEVPQNLSASRPQDRQFILSSKKLLLSDSGFYLCAWNERTGLNYGYTFGSGTRLTVV.

This rearrangement joins TRBV19 to TRBJ2-2; 7 bases align to TRBD1. The CDR3 spans 16 residues. The V gene's germline CDR1 is LNHDA and CDR2 SQIVND (reference sequence). V lost 0 bases, J lost 5 bases, and 6 bases stayed unmatched. CDR3 sequence (DNA): TGTGCCAGTAGTATAGAAAGGGGGCATCAAACCGGGGAGCTGTTTTTT. Protein: CASSIERGHQTGELFF.

This clone was observed a few times. This chain connects TRBV2 to TRBJ2-2, with D unresolved. Trimming cost V 4 bases and J 4 bases, with 16 bases left between them. This CDR3 comprises 16 residues. Germline CDR1 is SNHLY and CDR2 is FYNNEI. The CDR3 coding sequence is TGTGCCAGCAGTGGTCTGGCCGGTCCGGGCACCGGGGAGCTGTTTTTT. Amino acid sequence: CASSGLAGPGTGELFF.

This chain links TRBV25-1 with TRBJ2-3; TRBD1 aligns across 7 bases. There are 17 residues in the CDR3. CDR1 and CDR2 from the germline V gene are MGHDK and SYGVNS. The V gene end was trimmed by 6 bases and the J gene end by 0 bases; junction bases not matched to a gene: 12. This CDR3 is CASRRDRNDVSTDTQYF. For the CDR3, the DNA is TGTGCCAGCAGGAGGGACAGAAACGACGTTAGCACAGATACGCAGTATTTT. Full variable domain (missing parts from reference TRBV25-1 and TRBJ2-3): EADIYQTPRYLVIGTGKKITLECSQTMGHDKMYWYQQDPGMELHLIHYSYGVNSTEKGDLSSESTVSRIRTEHFPLTLESARPSHTSQYLCASRRDRNDVSTDTQYFGPGTRLTVL.

V usage is TRBV30 and J usage is TRBJ2-7; D is undetermined. Between the trimmed V and J ends, which lost 1 base and 7 bases, there was a span of 8 bases. The germline V gene encodes CDR1 GTSNPN and CDR2 SVGIG (reference sequence). The CDR3 is made up of 11 amino acids. CDR3 loop: CAWSGFGEQYF. CDR3 DNA sequence: TGTGCCTGGAGTGGATTCGGGGAGCAGTACTTC.